These 23 T cell receptor beta chains share one sample of origin, sequenced in a study. TCRdb ran MiXCR on the 5' RACE reads and lists one entry per CDR3 protein. The table lists 45,000 to 55,000 distinct CDR3 sequences, around 25% of them singletons. The source material was tumor-infiltrating naive CD4+ T cells sorted from the breast tumor. This sample's subset: naive CD4+ T cells, CD4+CD45RA+CD25-. The receptors were sampled from a female donor with breast cancer.

The CDR3 DNA sequence: TGCGCCAGCAGCCAAGATCAGTACAGGGATCAGCCCCAGCATTTT. Amino acid sequence: CASSQDQYRDQPQHF. The V call is TRBV4-1, the J call TRBJ1-5; D is perhaps TRBD1 (6 bases). The germline CDR1 and CDR2 sequences are MGHRA and YSYEKL. The CDR3 consists of 15 residues. V was pared by 0 bases and J by 5 bases, with 11 bases between.

This clonotype was seen ten or more times. The V and J genes are TRBV6-1 and TRBJ1-5; D is possibly TRBD1 (5 bases). The V gene's germline CDR1 is MNHNS and CDR2 SASEGT. V lost 4 bases and J 2 bases, leaving 12 bases between the germline ends. The CDR3 runs to 15 residues. The CDR3 here is CASSAVRAGNQPQHF. For the CDR3, the DNA is TGTGCCAGCAGTGCGGTCAGGGCTGGCAATCAGCCCCAGCATTTT.

This chain joins TRBV5-1 and TRBJ1-2; TRBD1 matches at 7 bases. The germline V gene has CDR1 SGHRS and CDR2 YFSETQ. CDR3 size: 15 residues. Trimming at V came to 6 bases and at J to 5 bases, leaving 13 bases not matched to a gene. The CDR3 region has the DNA TGCGCCAGCACCTATGATGGGGGGACAGATTATGGCTACACCTTC. Protein sequence: CASTYDGGTDYGYTF.

The chain has TRBV20-1 and TRBJ2-7, with 7 bases aligning to TRBD1. CDR3 length: 15 amino acids. J lost 9 bases, V lost 5 bases, and 19 bases had no gene match. CDR1 is DFQATT and CDR2 is SNEGSKA in the germline V gene (reference sequence). In DNA, the CDR3 is TGCAGTGCTGCGGTTGGGGACAGCCCTTTAGGAGGGCAGTACTTC. Protein product: CSAAVGDSPLGGQYF.

This clonotype was detected ten times or more. The rearrangement uses TRBV20-1 and TRBJ2-1, with D perhaps matching TRBD2 (6 bases). V lost 5 bases to trimming and J lost 6 bases, with 17 bases between them. This CDR3 is built from 14 residues. CDR1 and CDR2 from the germline V gene are DFQATT and SNEGSKA (reference sequence). CDR3 residues: CSAQKPGLFNEQFF. CDR3 DNA: TGCAGTGCTCAGAAACCGGGACTGTTCAATGAGCAGTTCTTC.

Only a few counts were recorded for this clonotype. V gene TRBV28 combines with J gene TRBJ1-5, with D tentatively TRBD1 (6 bases). The V gene's germline CDR1 is MDHEN and CDR2 SYDVKM. The CDR3 spans 15 residues. The V end lost 3 bases, the J end lost 1 base, and 10 bases lay between the germline ends. CDR3: CASSFRGGSNQPQHF. CDR3 nucleotide sequence: TGTGCCAGCAGTTTCAGGGGTGGAAGCAATCAGCCCCAGCATTTT.

V gene TRBV29-1 combines with J gene TRBJ1-4; D gene unclear. CDR1 is SQVTM and CDR2 is ANQGSEA in the germline V gene. The CDR3 extends over 16 amino acids. Trimming shortened V by 3 bases and J by 0 bases, and 14 bases separated the two germline ends. The CDR3 DNA sequence: TGCAGCGTTGAGGGTCCCCTTTCGGCAACTAATGAAAAACTGTTTTTT. It encodes CSVEGPLSATNEKLFF.

This clonotype was counted between two and nine times. The chain carries TRBV4-1 and TRBJ2-1, with TRBD2 as a possible D gene (6 bases). Trimming removed 2 bases from V and 10 bases from J, with 15 bases in between. The V gene's germline CDR1 is MGHRA and CDR2 YSYEKL. The CDR3 consists of 14 residues. The CDR3: CASSQPGRTSEQFF. CDR3 DNA: TGCGCCAGCAGCCAACCGGGGAGGACCTCGGAGCAGTTCTTC.

The chain is built from TRBV7-3 and TRBJ2-1, with TRBD2 matching 11 bases. After removal of 2 bases from V and 7 bases from J, the junction contained 4 bases not matched to a gene. Germline lookup yields CDR1 SGHTA and CDR2 FQGTGA. The CDR3 length is 15 residues. Here the CDR3 reads CASSLVTSGRNEQFF. CDR3 nucleotide sequence: TGTGCCAGCAGCTTAGTTACTAGCGGGAGAAATGAGCAGTTCTTC.

The chain links TRBV30 to TRBJ2-1; 13 nucleotides agree with TRBD2. V was pared by 0 bases and J by 8 bases, with 13 bases of the junction left unmatched. CDR3 length: 18 amino acids. From germline, CDR1 is GTSNPN and CDR2 SVGIG (reference sequence). CDR3 sequence (DNA): TGTGCCTGGAGTGTTCTGCCGGGACTAGCGGGAACGTACTATGAGCAGTTCTTC. It translates to CAWSVLPGLAGTYYEQFF.

About this clonotype: The junction does not match germline at one end; this may be a read error. The chain links TRBV5-1 to TRBJ2-3; 9 nucleotides match TRBD2. Germline lookup yields CDR1 SGHRS and CDR2 YFSETQ. This CDR3 has 16 residues. This CDR3 reads CASSKLAGDGTETQYF. DNA of the CDR3: TGCGCCAGCTCCAAATTAGCGGGAGATGGCACAGAGACGCAGTATTTT.

The V and J genes are TRBV7-2 and TRBJ2-2, with TRBD2 matching over 8 bases. The CDR3 covers 15 residues. The germline V gene has CDR1 SGHTA and CDR2 FQGNSA. Trimming took 5 bases from V and 4 from J; bases not matched to a gene: 6. The CDR3 sequence is CASSVTSVSTGELFF. CDR3 coding DNA: TGTGCCAGCAGCGTGACTAGCGTTAGCACCGGGGAGCTGTTTTTT.

The CDR3 protein is CASSRGLAGGCEQYF. The CDR3 nucleotides are TGCGCCAGCAGCCGAGGACTAGCGGGAGGCTGCGAGCAGTACTTC. The V and J genes are TRBV5-1 and TRBJ2-7, with 14 bases aligning to TRBD2. The CDR3 consists of 15 residues. Germline lookup yields CDR1 SGHRS and CDR2 YFSETQ. J lost 6 bases, V lost 4 bases, and 6 bases had no gene match.

The rearrangement joins TRBV7-3 to TRBJ2-5; 8 bases fit TRBD1. V shed 5 bases and J 5 bases; nucleotides not matched to a gene: 4. This CDR3 comprises 13 residues. Germline-derived CDR1 and CDR2 are SGHTA and FQGTGA. Here the CDR3 reads CASSQGAYETQYF. The DNA for the CDR3 is TGTGCCAGCAGCCAGGGGGCTTATGAGACCCAGTACTTC.

V gene TRBV12-3 or TRBV12-4 combines with J gene TRBJ1-1, with D unresolved. Trimming left V 6 bases short and J 13 bases short, with 21 bases between. The length of the CDR3 is 13 residues. DNA of the CDR3: TGTGCCAGCAGCCCTCCAGTCCCCAAAGACGTTTTCTTT. Its protein product is CASSPPVPKDVFF.

The chain is built from TRBV6-5 and TRBJ2-1; 7 bases map to TRBD1. The CDR3 is 15 residues long. CDR1 is MNHEY and CDR2 is SVGAGI in the germline V gene. Unmatched junction bases numbered 3, after V lost 4 bases and J lost 0 bases. The CDR3 DNA is TGTGCCAGCAGTTTGACAGGGAGCTCCTACAATGAGCAGTTCTTC. Protein: CASSLTGSSYNEQFF.

Notes on this clonotype: A read error may explain this, as a much larger clone is one base away. This chain connects TRBV5-1 to TRBJ2-7, with TRBD2 as a possible D gene (5 bases). Germline V gene data show CDR1 as SGHRS and CDR2 as YFSETQ. This CDR3 region has 15 residues. CDR3 bases: TGCACCAGCAGCCCAAGAATCGAGGGCCCCTACGAGCAGTACTTC. This encodes CTSSPRIEGPYEQYF.

This clonotype has at least ten counts. This chain connects TRBV10-3 to TRBJ1-1; tentatively, D is TRBD1 (6 bases). Trimming pared 4 bases from V and 5 bases from J, leaving 14 bases between. This CDR3 spans 14 amino acids. The V gene's germline CDR1 is ENHRY and CDR2 SYGVKD. DNA of the CDR3: TGTGCCATCAGTGTATCAGGGGCAAGGACTGAAGCTTTCTTT. The encoded protein is CAISVSGARTEAFF.

This clonotype showed up many times. The V gene is TRBV5-6, the J gene TRBJ2-3; D gene uncertain. Germline V CDR1 and CDR2: SGHDT, YYEEEE. The CDR3 runs 15 residues. V lost 4 bases to trimming and J lost 2 bases, with 14 bases between them. This CDR3 is CASSNRVPFTDTQYF. The CDR3 DNA follows: TGTGCCAGCAGCAATAGGGTTCCCTTCACAGATACGCAGTATTTT.

The chain joins TRBV7-2 to TRBJ2-3; D remains unclear. The CDR3 is 14 residues long. Germline CDR1 SGHTA, CDR2 FQGNSA. The V end lost 4 bases, the J end lost 3 bases, and 11 bases lay between the germline ends. CDR3 sequence reads: CASSSTLGTDTQYF. CDR3 nucleotide sequence: TGTGCCAGCAGCTCCACACTCGGAACAGATACGCAGTATTTT.

J is TRBJ1-1 and V is TRBV24-1; 9 nucleotides align to TRBD1. The CDR3 contains 14 residues. Looked up from germline, CDR1 is KGHDR and CDR2 is SFDVKD. V lost 7 bases to trimming and J lost 0 bases; unmatched junction nucleotides: 2. The CDR3 loop reads CATRGTGMNTEAFF. The CDR3 DNA reads as TGTGCCACCAGGGGGACAGGGATGAACACTGAAGCTTTCTTT.

CDR3 nucleotides: TGTGCCATCAGTGAGAATCTGGAGGGGGAAGGCTACACCTTC. Translated, it gives CAISENLEGEGYTF. The chain recombines TRBV10-3 with TRBJ1-2; D may be TRBD1 (6 bases). Trimming removed 2 bases from V and 8 bases from J, with 15 bases in between. This CDR3 has 14 amino acids. CDR1 is ENHRY and CDR2 is SYGVKD in the germline V gene.

This chain joins TRBV9 and TRBJ1-2; 12 bases map to TRBD1. The CDR3 runs to 16 residues. Germline assignment: CDR1 SGDLS and CDR2 YYNGEE. V trimming: 5 bases; J trimming: 3 bases; junction bases outside the gene matches: 8. The CDR3 loop is CASSPWGTGGDYGYTF. CDR3 nucleotides: TGTGCCAGCAGTCCCTGGGGGACAGGGGGCGACTATGGCTACACCTTC.